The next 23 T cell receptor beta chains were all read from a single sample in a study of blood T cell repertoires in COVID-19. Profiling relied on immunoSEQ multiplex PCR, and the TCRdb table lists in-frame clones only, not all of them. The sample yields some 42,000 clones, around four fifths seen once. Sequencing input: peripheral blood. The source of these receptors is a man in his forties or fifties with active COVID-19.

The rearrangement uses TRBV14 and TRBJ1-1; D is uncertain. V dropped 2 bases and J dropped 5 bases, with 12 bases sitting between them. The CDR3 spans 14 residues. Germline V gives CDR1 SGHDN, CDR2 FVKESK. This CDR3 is CASSQTKPGTEAFF. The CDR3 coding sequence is TGTGCCAGCAGCCAAACAAAGCCCGGGACTGAAGCTTTCTTT.

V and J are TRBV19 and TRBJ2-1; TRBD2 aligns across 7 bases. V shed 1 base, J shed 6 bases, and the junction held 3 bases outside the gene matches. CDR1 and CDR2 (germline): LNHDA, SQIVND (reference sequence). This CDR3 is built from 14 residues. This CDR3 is CASSIVSSGNEQFF. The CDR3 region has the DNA TGTGCCAGTAGTATAGTTTCTAGCGGCAATGAGCAGTTCTTC.

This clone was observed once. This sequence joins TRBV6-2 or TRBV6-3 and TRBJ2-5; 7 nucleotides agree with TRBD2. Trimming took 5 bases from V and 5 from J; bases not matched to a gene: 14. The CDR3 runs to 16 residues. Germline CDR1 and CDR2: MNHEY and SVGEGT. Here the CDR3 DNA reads TGTGCCAGCAGTCAACTCCCCCCCGGGGGAGGGGAGACCCAGTACTTC. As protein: CASSQLPPGGGETQYF.

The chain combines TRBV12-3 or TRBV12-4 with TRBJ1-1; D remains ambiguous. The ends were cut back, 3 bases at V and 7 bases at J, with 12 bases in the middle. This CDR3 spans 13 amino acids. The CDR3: CASSFAGGGEAFF. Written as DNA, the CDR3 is TGTGCCAGCAGTTTCGCCGGCGGCGGTGAAGCTTTCTTT.

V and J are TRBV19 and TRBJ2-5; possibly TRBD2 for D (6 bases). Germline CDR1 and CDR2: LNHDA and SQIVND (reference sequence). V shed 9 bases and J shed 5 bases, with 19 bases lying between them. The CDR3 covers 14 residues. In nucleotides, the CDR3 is TGTGCCAGCCAAAGACCGGGGGTCGGGGAGACCCAGTACTTC. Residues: CASQRPGVGETQYF. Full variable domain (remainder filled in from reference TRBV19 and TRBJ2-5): DGGITQSPKYLFRKEGQNVTLSCEQNLNHDAMYWYRQDPGQGLRLIYYSQIVNDFQKGDIAEGYSVSREKKESFPLTVTSAQKNPTAFYLCASQRPGVGETQYFGPGTRLLVL.

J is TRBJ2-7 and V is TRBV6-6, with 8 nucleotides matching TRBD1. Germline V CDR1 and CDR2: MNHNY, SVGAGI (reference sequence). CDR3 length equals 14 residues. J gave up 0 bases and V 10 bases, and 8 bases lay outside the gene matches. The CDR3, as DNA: TGTGCCACCTCGTGGACAGGGAACTCCTACGAGCAGTACTTC. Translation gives CATSWTGNSYEQYF.

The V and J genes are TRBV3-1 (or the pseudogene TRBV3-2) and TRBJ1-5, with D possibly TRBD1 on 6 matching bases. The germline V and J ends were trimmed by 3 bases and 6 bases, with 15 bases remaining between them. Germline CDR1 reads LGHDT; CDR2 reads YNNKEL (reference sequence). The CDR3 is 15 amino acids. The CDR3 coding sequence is TGTGCCAGCAGCCAGGGCGCGGGGGGCACTCAGCCCCAGCATTTT. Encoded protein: CASSQGAGGTQPQHF.

This CDR3 reads CASSLRRDRNGEQFF. The CDR3 DNA is TGTGCCAGCAGCTTAAGAAGGGACAGAAACGGTGAGCAGTTCTTC. The chain couples TRBV7-2 to TRBJ2-1, with 7 positions matching TRBD1. Trimming at V came to 2 bases and at J to 9 bases, leaving 10 bases not matched to a gene. CDR1 and CDR2 from the germline V gene are SGHTA and FQGNSA. The CDR3 contains 15 residues.

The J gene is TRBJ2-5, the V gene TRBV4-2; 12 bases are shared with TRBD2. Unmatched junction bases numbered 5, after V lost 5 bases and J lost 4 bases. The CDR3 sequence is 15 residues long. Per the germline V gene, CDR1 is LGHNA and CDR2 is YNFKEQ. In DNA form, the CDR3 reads TGTGCCAGCAGCTCCCTAGCGGGGGGGCGAGAGACCCAGTACTTC. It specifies CASSSLAGGRETQYF.

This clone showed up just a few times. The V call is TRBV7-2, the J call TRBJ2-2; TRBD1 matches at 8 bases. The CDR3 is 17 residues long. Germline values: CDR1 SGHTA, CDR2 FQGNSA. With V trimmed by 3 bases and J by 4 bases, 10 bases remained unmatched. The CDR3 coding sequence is TGTGCCAGCAGCTTCGCCAGGGGGCCCATGGGCACCGGGGAGCTGTTTTTT. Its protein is CASSFARGPMGTGELFF.

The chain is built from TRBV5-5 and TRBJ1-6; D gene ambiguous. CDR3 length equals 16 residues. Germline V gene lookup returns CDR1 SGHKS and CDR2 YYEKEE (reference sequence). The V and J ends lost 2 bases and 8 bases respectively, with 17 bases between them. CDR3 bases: TGTGCCAGCAGCTTAATCGCGGCAGTGGAATATTCACCCCTCCACTTT. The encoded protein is CASSLIAAVEYSPLHF.

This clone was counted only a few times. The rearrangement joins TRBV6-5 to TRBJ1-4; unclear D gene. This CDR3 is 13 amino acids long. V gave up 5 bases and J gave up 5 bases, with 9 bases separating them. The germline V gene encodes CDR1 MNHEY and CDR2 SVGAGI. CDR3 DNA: TGTGCCAGCAGTCCGGGTCTGAATGAAAAACTGTTTTTT. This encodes CASSPGLNEKLFF.

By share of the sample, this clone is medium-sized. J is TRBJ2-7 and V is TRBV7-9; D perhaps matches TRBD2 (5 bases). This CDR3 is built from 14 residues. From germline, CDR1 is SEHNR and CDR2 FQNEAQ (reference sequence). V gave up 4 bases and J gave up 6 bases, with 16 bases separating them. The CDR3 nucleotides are TGTGCCAGCAGCTACGGTGGGCAGAGCGGCGAGCAGTACTTC. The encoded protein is CASSYGGQSGEQYF.

CDR3 amino acids: CASSEGGGSRDEQFF. CDR3 coding DNA: TGTGCCAGCAGTGAAGGGGGGGGCTCTAGGGATGAGCAGTTCTTC. This chain links TRBV6-4 with TRBJ2-1, with D tentatively TRBD2 (7 bases). The germline V and J ends were trimmed by 3 bases and 8 bases, with 17 bases remaining between them. The CDR3 sequence is 15 residues long. Germline lookup yields CDR1 MRHNA and CDR2 SNTAGT.

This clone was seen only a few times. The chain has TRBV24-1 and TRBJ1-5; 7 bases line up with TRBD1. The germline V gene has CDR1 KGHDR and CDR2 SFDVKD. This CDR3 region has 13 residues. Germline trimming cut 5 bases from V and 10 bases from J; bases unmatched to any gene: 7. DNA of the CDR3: TGTGCCACCAGTGCCTCTACAGGGGCACCCCAGCATTTT. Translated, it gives CATSASTGAPQHF.

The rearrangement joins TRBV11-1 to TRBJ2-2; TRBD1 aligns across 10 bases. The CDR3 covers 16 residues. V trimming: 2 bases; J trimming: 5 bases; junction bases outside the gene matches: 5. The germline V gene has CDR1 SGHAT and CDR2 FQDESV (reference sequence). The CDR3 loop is CASSLMGQGNTGELFF. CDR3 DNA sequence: TGTGCCAGCAGCTTAATGGGACAGGGGAATACCGGGGAGCTGTTTTTT.

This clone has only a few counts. CDR3 nucleotide sequence: TGTGCCAGCAGCTCGGGACTAGCGCCAGATACGCAGTATTTT. As protein: CASSSGLAPDTQYF. The V call is TRBV7-2, the J call TRBJ2-3; 10 nucleotides agree with TRBD2. With 4 bases clipped from V and 4 bases from J, the junction kept 2 bases outside the gene matches. Germline V gene sequence: CDR1 SGHTA, CDR2 FQGNSA. This CDR3 is 14 amino acids long.

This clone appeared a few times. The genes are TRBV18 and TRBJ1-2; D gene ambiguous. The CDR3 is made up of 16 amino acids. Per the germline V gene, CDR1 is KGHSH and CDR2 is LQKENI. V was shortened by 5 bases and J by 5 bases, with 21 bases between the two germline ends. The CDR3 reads CASSDQAIGGGYGYTF. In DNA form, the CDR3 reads TGTGCCAGCTCAGACCAAGCGATAGGAGGAGGATATGGCTACACCTTC.

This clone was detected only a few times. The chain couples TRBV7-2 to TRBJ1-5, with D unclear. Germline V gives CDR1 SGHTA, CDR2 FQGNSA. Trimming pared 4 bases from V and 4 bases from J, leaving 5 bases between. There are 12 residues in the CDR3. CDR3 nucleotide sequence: TGTGCCAGCAGCTCCCTTAATCAGCCCCAGCATTTT. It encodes CASSSLNQPQHF.

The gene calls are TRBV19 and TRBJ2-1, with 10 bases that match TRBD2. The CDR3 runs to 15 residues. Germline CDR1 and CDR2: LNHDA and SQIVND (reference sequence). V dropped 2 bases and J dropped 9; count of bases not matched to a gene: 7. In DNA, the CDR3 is TGTGCCAGTAGTATATCCCTAGCGGGAGTGGCTGAGCAGTTCTTC. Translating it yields CASSISLAGVAEQFF. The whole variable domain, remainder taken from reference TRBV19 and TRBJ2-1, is DGGITQSPKYLFRKEGQNVTLSCEQNLNHDAMYWYRQDPGQGLRLIYYSQIVNDFQKGDIAEGYSVSREKKESFPLTVTSAQKNPTAFYLCASSISLAGVAEQFFGPGTRLTVL.

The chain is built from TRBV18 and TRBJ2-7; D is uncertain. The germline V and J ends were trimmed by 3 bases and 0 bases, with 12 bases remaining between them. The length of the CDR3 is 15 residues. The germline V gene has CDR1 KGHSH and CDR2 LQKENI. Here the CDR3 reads CASSPRSYISYEQYF. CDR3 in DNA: TGTGCCAGCTCACCCAGGTCTTACATCTCCTACGAGCAGTACTTC.

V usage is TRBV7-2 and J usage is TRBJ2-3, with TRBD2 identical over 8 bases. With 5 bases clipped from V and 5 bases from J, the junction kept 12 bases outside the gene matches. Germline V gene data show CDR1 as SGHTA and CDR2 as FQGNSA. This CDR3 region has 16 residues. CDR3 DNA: TGTGCCAGCAGCCGGCGGGGGGCCGAGAGGATAGATACGCAGTATTTT. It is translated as CASSRRGAERIDTQYF.

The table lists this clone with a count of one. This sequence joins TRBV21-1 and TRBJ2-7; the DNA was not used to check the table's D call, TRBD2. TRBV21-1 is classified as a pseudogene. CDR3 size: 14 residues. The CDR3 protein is CASPGLAESYEQYF. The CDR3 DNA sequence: TGTGCCAGCCCGGGACTAGCGGAGTCCTACGAGCAGTACTTC.